This TCR beta chain was identified in a study of shared clonotypes between healthy human individuals. Data came from immunoSEQ multiplex PCR; TCRdb stores just in-frame clones and leaves some out. This table has roughly 2.1 million clones, roughly 91% appearing once. Naive CD8 isolation took CD45RO-negative cells positively selected for CCR7 and excluded terminally differentiated effector memory CD45RA+ cells. Material for sequencing was naive CD8+ T cells from PBMCs. The source of this sequence is a man younger than 35 in good health. Some clones in this sample may be carry-over from other donors' samples.

The CDR3 DNA is TGTGCCAGCAGCCGGGGGAGGAACGGTGAGCAGTTCTTC. This translates into CASSRGRNGEQFF. The chain links TRBV7-6 to TRBJ2-1; D possibly corresponds to TRBD2 (6 bases). V lost 5 bases to trimming and J lost 9 bases, with 14 bases between them. CDR3 length: 13 residues. CDR1 and CDR2 from the germline V gene are SGHVS and FNYEAQ. Combining the CDR3 with reference TRBV7-6 and TRBJ2-1 gives the whole variable domain GAGVSQSPRYKVTKRGQDVALRCDPISGHVSLYWYRQALGQGPEFLTYFNYEAQQDKSGLPNDRFSAERPEGSISTLTIQRTEQRDSAMYRCASSRGRNGEQFFGPGTRLTVL.